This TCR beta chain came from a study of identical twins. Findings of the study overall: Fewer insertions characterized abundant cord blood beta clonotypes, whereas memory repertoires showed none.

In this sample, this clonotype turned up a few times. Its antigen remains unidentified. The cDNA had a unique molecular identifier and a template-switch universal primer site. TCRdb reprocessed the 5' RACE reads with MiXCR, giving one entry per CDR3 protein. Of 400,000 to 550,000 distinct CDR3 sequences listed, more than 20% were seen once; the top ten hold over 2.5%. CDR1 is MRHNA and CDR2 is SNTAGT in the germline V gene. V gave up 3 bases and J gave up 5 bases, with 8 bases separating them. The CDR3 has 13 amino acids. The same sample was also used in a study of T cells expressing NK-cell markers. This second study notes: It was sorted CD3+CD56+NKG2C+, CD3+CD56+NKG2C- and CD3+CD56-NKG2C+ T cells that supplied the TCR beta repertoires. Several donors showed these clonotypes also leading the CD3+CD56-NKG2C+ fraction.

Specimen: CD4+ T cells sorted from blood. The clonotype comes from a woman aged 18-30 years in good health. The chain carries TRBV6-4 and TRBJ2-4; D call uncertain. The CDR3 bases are TGTGCCAGCAGTGAAAACAGCGAAAACATTCAGTACTTC. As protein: CASSENSENIQYF.